The 7 T cell receptor beta chains given below trace back to one sample, sequenced in a study of beta chain features in type 1 diabetes. Overall study results and limits: The study found moderately but significantly shorter TCRB CDR3s in all four CD4+ subsets of Type 1 diabetes patients.

These receptors have no known antigen. Expressed TCRB transcripts were sequenced because the isolated RNA had all been reverse transcribed beforehand. Here immunoSEQ multiplex PCR was the method, and the copy in TCRdb shows in-frame clones only, minus some. This table has 100,000 to 150,000 clones, around 17% appearing once. Sequenced: central memory CD4+ T cells from blood. These receptors originate from a man in his thirties or forties with type 1 diabetes.

The CDR3 reads CASSLGTTNEKLFF. The CDR3 nucleotides read TGTGCCAGCAGCTTGGGTACGACTAATGAAAAACTGTTTTTT. The chain links TRBV7-9 to TRBJ1-4; D not certain. Trimming shortened V by 3 bases and J by 2 bases, and 7 bases separated the two germline ends. CDR1 and CDR2 (germline): SEHNR, FQNEAQ (reference sequence). This CDR3 comprises 14 residues.

This rearrangement joins TRBV5-6 to TRBJ1-2; 9 bases map to TRBD1. The CDR3 totals 15 residues. CDR1 is SGHDT and CDR2 is YYEEEE in the germline V gene. Trimming took 1 base from V and 0 from J; bases not matched to a gene: 1. CDR3 loop: CASSLWDRANYGYTF. The CDR3 nucleotides are TGTGCCAGCAGCTTGTGGGACAGGGCTAACTATGGCTACACCTTC.

The chain joins TRBV4-1 to TRBJ1-2, with 9 bases lining up with TRBD1. Germline CDR1 reads MGHRA; CDR2 reads YSYEKL. This CDR3 spans 19 amino acids. V was pared by 0 bases and J by 2 bases, with 13 bases of the junction left unmatched. CDR3 in amino acids: CASSQDPIFRDRANYGYTF. CDR3 coding DNA: TGCGCCAGCAGCCAAGACCCCATTTTCCGGGACAGGGCCAACTATGGCTACACCTTC.

This clone has a handful of counts. This rearrangement joins TRBV6-6 to TRBJ1-1; 8 bases are shared with TRBD1. The germline CDR1 and CDR2 sequences are MNHNY and SVGAGI (reference sequence). The V segment lost 0 bases and the J segment 6 bases; nucleotides outside the gene matches: 6. There are 15 residues in the CDR3. In DNA form, the CDR3 reads TGTGCCAGCAGTTACTCGAGGGGACAGGCTGCTGAAGCTTTCTTT. As protein: CASSYSRGQAAEAFF.

In this sample, this clone turned up a few times. V gene TRBV7-9 combines with J gene TRBJ1-4; D remains ambiguous. The ends were cut back, 5 bases at V and 0 bases at J, with 19 bases in the middle. Per the germline V gene, CDR1 is SEHNR and CDR2 is FQNEAQ (reference sequence). The CDR3 spans 18 residues. The CDR3: CASSPQAYFTATNEKLFF. For the CDR3, the DNA is TGTGCCAGCAGCCCCCAGGCGTACTTTACAGCAACTAATGAAAAACTGTTTTTT.

This chain links TRBV5-1 with TRBJ1-6; 9 bases agree with TRBD1. Germline assignment: CDR1 SGHRS and CDR2 YFSETQ. There are 14 residues in the CDR3. V gave up 5 bases and J gave up 8 bases; unmatched junction bases: 5. The CDR3 region is CASRTGTGYSPLHF. As DNA, the CDR3 is TGCGCCAGCAGAACCGGGACAGGGTATTCACCCCTCCACTTT.

This clone was picked up many times. The J gene is TRBJ1-1, the V gene TRBV6-5; the match to TRBD1 covers 9 bases. The CDR3 length is 14 residues. J gave up 5 bases and V 5 bases, and 6 bases lay outside the gene matches. Looked up from germline, CDR1 is MNHEY and CDR2 is SVGAGI. The CDR3 loop reads CASSDRGIHTEAFF. The DNA for the CDR3 is TGTGCCAGCAGTGACAGGGGGATCCATACTGAAGCTTTCTTT.